One sample yielded the 32 T cell receptor beta chains listed below, sequenced in a study of blood T cell repertoires in COVID-19. Sequenced by immunoSEQ multiplex PCR; TCRdb stores in-frame clones only, minus some. The sample holds roughly 350,000 clones, 85% seen once. The sequencing input was peripheral blood. The receptors shown here come from a woman younger than 30 with acute or convalescent COVID-19.

The rearrangement uses TRBV23-1 and TRBJ1-6; D gene uncertain. TRBV23-1 is an open reading frame, and its role is uncertain. The ends were cut back, 2 bases at V and 0 bases at J, with 11 bases in the middle. CDR3 length equals 17 residues. Here the CDR3 DNA reads TGCGCCAGCAGTCAAATTTCCCCCAGCTCCTATAATTCACCCCTCCACTTT. It specifies CASSQISPSSYNSPLHF.

This rearrangement joins TRBV7-8 to TRBJ1-4; D not certain. This CDR3 contains 14 residues. Germline CDR1 reads SGHVS; CDR2 reads FQNEAQ. Trimming cost V 8 bases and J 0 bases, with 10 bases left between them. The CDR3 loop is CASGEAATNEKLFF. DNA of the CDR3: TGTGCCAGCGGGGAGGCAGCAACTAATGAAAAACTGTTTTTT.

This clone was counted once. The rearrangement joins TRBV2 to TRBJ2-3, with 11 bases matching TRBD2. CDR3 size: 16 residues. V lost 7 bases and J lost 6; bases outside the gene matches: 12. In germline, CDR1 is SNHLY, CDR2 FYNNEI. The CDR3 nucleotides are TGTGCCAGCACCATGCCGACTAGCGGGGAGGGGGATACGCAGTATTTT. Encoded protein: CASTMPTSGEGDTQYF.

V gene TRBV18 combines with J gene TRBJ1-2; perhaps TRBD1 as D (6 bases). Trimming removed 2 bases from V and 3 bases from J, with 16 bases in between. From germline, CDR1 is KGHSH and CDR2 LQKENI. This CDR3 region has 16 residues. The CDR3 DNA is TGTGCCAGCTCACCAAAGAATAACCCAGGGGACTATGGCTACACCTTC. Its protein product is CASSPKNNPGDYGYTF.

The CDR3 DNA sequence: TGCGCCAGCAGCTTGGGAAGACAGGGGGCGGGATCAGCCTCCTACGAGCAGTACTTC. Encoded protein: CASSLGRQGAGSASYEQYF. The chain uses TRBV5-1 and TRBJ2-7, with 10 bases fitting TRBD1. CDR1 and CDR2 (germline): SGHRS, YFSETQ. The ends lost 0 bases at V and 0 bases at J; junction bases unmatched: 12. This CDR3 spans 19 amino acids. The variable domain in full, with the rest retrieved from reference TRBV5-1 and TRBJ2-7, is KAGVTQTPRYLIKTRGQQVTLSCSPISGHRSVSWYQQTPGQGLQFLFEYFSETQRNKGNFPGRFSGRQFSNSRSEMNVSTLELGDSALYLCASSLGRQGAGSASYEQYFGPGTRLTVT.

The chain carries TRBV6-5 and TRBJ2-3; 7 bases are shared with TRBD2. V lost 6 bases and J lost 5; bases outside the gene matches: 8. The CDR3 runs 14 residues. CDR1 is MNHEY, CDR2 SVGAGI, per germline. As DNA, the CDR3 is TGTGCCAGCAGCCGGGAAGGGAGGGGAGATACGCAGTATTTT. The encoded protein is CASSREGRGDTQYF.

V and J are TRBV5-6 and TRBJ2-1; D perhaps matches TRBD2 (6 bases). V was trimmed by 0 bases and J by 6 bases, leaving 10 bases between them. CDR3 length equals 14 residues. Germline loops: CDR1 SGHDT, CDR2 YYEEEE. The CDR3 is CASSLGLGRNEQFF. CDR3 nucleotide sequence: TGTGCCAGCAGCTTGGGACTAGGGCGCAATGAGCAGTTCTTC.

The J gene is TRBJ1-2, the V gene TRBV10-3, with 9 bases aligning to TRBD1. V was pared by 9 bases and J by 8 bases, with 7 bases of the junction left unmatched. CDR1 is ENHRY and CDR2 is SYGVKD in the germline V gene. The CDR3 runs 12 residues. CDR3 nucleotides: TGTGCCATAAACCTGGGACAGGGAGGCTACACCTTC. It codes for CAINLGQGGYTF.

The rearrangement links TRBV2 to TRBJ2-1; 10 positions match TRBD2. With V trimmed by 4 bases and J by 7 bases, 13 bases remained unmatched. The CDR3 covers 17 residues. Germline V gene lookup returns CDR1 SNHLY and CDR2 FYNNEI. The CDR3 DNA reads TGTGCCAGCAGTGGGGACCTAGCGGGAGTTTTGGGAAATGAGCAGTTCTTC. Protein: CASSGDLAGVLGNEQFF.

The V and J genes are TRBV28 and TRBJ1-1; D is uncertain. This CDR3 spans 12 amino acids. Germline-derived CDR1 and CDR2 are MDHEN and SYDVKM. V was cut by 4 bases and J by 5 bases, with 8 bases left in between. The CDR3: CASSSIRTEAFF. The CDR3 nucleotides read TGTGCCAGCAGTTCTATAAGAACTGAAGCTTTCTTT. Variable domain in full (rest from reference TRBV28 and TRBJ1-1): DVKVTQSSRYLVKRTGEKVFLECVQDMDHENMFWYRQDPGLGLRLIYFSYDVKMKEKGDIPEGYSVSREKKERFSLILESASTNQTSMYLCASSSIRTEAFFGQGTRLTVV.

The CDR3 coding sequence is TGTGCCAGCAGCTCGGGACAGGTCGAAGAGACCCAGTACTTC. Protein: CASSSGQVEETQYF. The rearrangement links TRBV5-4 to TRBJ2-5; 8 nucleotides agree with TRBD1. This CDR3 is 14 amino acids long. The V segment lost 3 bases and the J segment 3 bases; nucleotides outside the gene matches: 4. The germline CDR1 and CDR2 sequences are SGHNT and YYREEE (reference sequence).

This clone was observed once. The chain carries TRBV18 and TRBJ1-5, with D unclear. CDR3 length: 13 amino acids. The germline V and J ends were trimmed by 6 bases and 4 bases, with 10 bases remaining between them. Looked up from germline, CDR1 is KGHSH and CDR2 is LQKENI. CDR3 DNA: TGTGCCAGCTCCCTTGAGCCTAATCAGCCCCAGCATTTT. It translates to CASSLEPNQPQHF. Full variable domain (outside the CDR3, taken from reference TRBV18 and TRBJ1-5): NAGVMQNPRHLVRRRGQEARLRCSPMKGHSHVYWYRQLPEEGLKFMVYLQKENIIDESGMPKERFSAEFPKEGPSILRIQQVVRGDSAAYFCASSLEPNQPQHFGDGTRLSIL.

The chain joins TRBV4-1 to TRBJ2-3; 16 bases map to TRBD2. V shed 3 bases and J 4 bases; nucleotides not matched to a gene: 10. The CDR3 runs 19 residues. Germline assignment: CDR1 MGHRA and CDR2 YSYEKL. The CDR3 here is CASSHPSGLAGGGADTQYF. The CDR3 nucleotides read TGCGCCAGCAGCCATCCTTCGGGACTAGCGGGAGGGGGAGCAGATACGCAGTATTTT.

The chain combines TRBV19 with TRBJ2-1; D might be TRBD2 (5 bases). CDR1 is LNHDA, CDR2 SQIVND, per germline (reference sequence). The ends were cut back, 3 bases at V and 0 bases at J, with 6 bases in the middle. The CDR3 extends over 14 amino acids. The CDR3 sequence: CASSMGSSYNEQFF. In DNA form, the CDR3 reads TGTGCCAGTAGTATGGGGAGCTCCTACAATGAGCAGTTCTTC.

This chain joins TRBV13 and TRBJ1-2; TRBD1 is a possible D gene (6 bases). Germline CDR1 reads PRHDT; CDR2 reads FYEKMQ (reference sequence). The CDR3 sequence is 16 residues long. With 0 bases removed from V and 3 bases from J, the gap between germline ends came to 14 bases. The DNA for the CDR3 is TGTGCCAGCAGCTTAGGCCGGGAGGGGGATTACTATGGCTACACCTTC. As protein: CASSLGREGDYYGYTF.

This clone turned up a few times. CDR3 DNA sequence: TGTGCCAGCAGCCAAGAAGGGACTAGGAATGAGCAGTTCTTC. Amino acids: CASSQEGTRNEQFF. The rearrangement joins TRBV4-2 to TRBJ2-1; 8 bases match TRBD2. Trimming cost V 0 bases and J 7 bases; bases outside gene matches: 2. The CDR3 is 14 amino acids. Germline loops: CDR1 LGHNA, CDR2 YNFKEQ.

Written as DNA, the CDR3 is TGTGCCAGCAGCACCCTAAACAGGGATACCACTGAAGCTTTCTTT. Its translation: CASSTLNRDTTEAFF. The gene calls are TRBV13 and TRBJ1-1; D is possibly TRBD1 (6 bases). This CDR3 is 15 amino acids long. V dropped 5 bases and J dropped 4 bases, with 17 bases sitting between them. Germline CDR1 PRHDT, CDR2 FYEKMQ (reference sequence).

The chain is built from TRBV4-1 and TRBJ2-7; no definite D call. V lost 0 bases and J 5 bases, leaving 8 bases between the germline ends. The length of the CDR3 is 13 residues. Germline CDR1 is MGHRA and CDR2 is YSYEKL. The CDR3 nucleotides are TGCGCCAGCAGCCAAGATCCTCAGGACGAGCAGTACTTC. The encoded protein is CASSQDPQDEQYF.

V usage is TRBV6-5 and J usage is TRBJ2-1; perhaps TRBD2 as D (6 bases). V was cut by 8 bases and J by 6 bases, with 8 bases left in between. Germline CDR1 is MNHEY and CDR2 is SVGAGI. The CDR3 runs to 11 residues. The CDR3 loop reads CASRGSNEQFF. The CDR3 bases are TGTGCCAGCCGGGGGAGCAATGAGCAGTTCTTC.

CDR3 nucleotide sequence: TGCGCCAGCAACTACAGGGGGGCTAGCCCCACAGATACGCAGTATTTT. This sequence encodes CASNYRGASPTDTQYF. V is TRBV5-1 and J is TRBJ2-3; the match to TRBD1 covers 8 bases. Germline-derived CDR1 and CDR2 are SGHRS and YFSETQ. J was trimmed by 2 bases and V by 6 bases; bases with no gene match: 11. The CDR3 spans 16 residues.

The CDR3 protein is CASSQDRGTADIMNTEAFF. The CDR3 bases are TGCGCCAGCAGCCAAGATAGGGGGACAGCCGATATCATGAACACTGAAGCTTTCTTT. The chain recombines TRBV4-1 with TRBJ1-1, with TRBD1 identical over 7 bases. Germline CDR1 is MGHRA and CDR2 is YSYEKL. V lost 0 bases, J lost 0 bases, and 13 bases stayed unmatched. The CDR3 consists of 19 residues.

This chain uses TRBV4-1 with TRBJ1-4, with D possibly TRBD1 on 5 matching bases. There are 14 residues in the CDR3. V gave up 3 bases and J gave up 8 bases, with 13 bases separating them. Germline V lookup: CDR1 MGHRA, CDR2 YSYEKL. Here the CDR3 reads CASSHQGRREKLFF. The CDR3, as DNA: TGCGCCAGCAGCCACCAGGGCCGGCGGGAAAAACTGTTTTTT.

The chain carries TRBV7-9 and TRBJ1-1, with TRBD1 as a possible D gene (5 bases). V shed 8 bases and J shed 6 bases, with 19 bases lying between them. Germline V gene lookup returns CDR1 SEHNR and CDR2 FQNEAQ (reference sequence). This CDR3 region has 14 residues. The CDR3 sequence is CASEAPRRDSEAFF. The CDR3 DNA reads TGTGCCAGCGAAGCCCCTAGGAGGGACTCTGAAGCTTTCTTT.

This clone was found once. V usage is TRBV10-1 and J usage is TRBJ2-1, with D perhaps TRBD1 (6 bases). The V and J ends lost 2 bases and 0 bases respectively, with 11 bases between them. The CDR3 is 16 amino acids. Per the germline V gene, CDR1 is WNHNN and CDR2 is SYGVQD (reference sequence). CDR3 protein: CASSERPTGSYNEQFF. For the CDR3, the DNA is TGCGCCAGCAGTGAGCGACCGACAGGCTCCTACAATGAGCAGTTCTTC.

The chain links TRBV18 to TRBJ2-5; TRBD1 matches at 7 bases. Unmatched junction bases numbered 6, after V lost 0 bases and J lost 2 bases. The CDR3 is 16 residues long. Germline CDR1 KGHSH, CDR2 LQKENI. The CDR3 here is CASSPPNRGAQETQYF. CDR3 bases: TGTGCCAGCTCACCACCGAACAGGGGAGCTCAAGAGACCCAGTACTTC.

This clone was observed a few times. The rearrangement links TRBV11-3 to TRBJ1-1; D not resolved. This CDR3 has 14 residues. The germline V gene has CDR1 SGHNT and CDR2 YENEEA. V was trimmed by 0 bases and J by 1 base, leaving 6 bases between them. This CDR3 reads CASSLDYGNTEAFF. CDR3 DNA: TGTGCCAGCAGCTTAGATTACGGGAACACTGAAGCTTTCTTT.

This clone showed up just a few times. This chain links TRBV5-8 with TRBJ2-5, with 7 bases aligning to TRBD1. CDR1 and CDR2 from the germline V gene are SGHTS and YDEGEE. The CDR3 contains 13 residues. V was clipped by 4 bases and J by 2 bases; unmatched bases: 2. In DNA form, the CDR3 reads TGTGCCAGCAGCCGGGGACAGCAAGAGACCCAGTACTTC. Its translation: CASSRGQQETQYF.

The chain couples TRBV4-1 to TRBJ2-7; 7 bases align to TRBD1. CDR3 size: 17 residues. V shed 6 bases and J 2 bases; nucleotides not matched to a gene: 16. CDR1 and CDR2 (germline): MGHRA, YSYEKL. CDR3 DNA: TGCGCCAGCAGACAAACACCCATCAGGGGGTCGGCCTACGAGCAGTACTTC. Translation gives CASRQTPIRGSAYEQYF.

The chain employs TRBV4-1 and TRBJ1-2, with TRBD1 matching 7 bases. J gave up 7 bases and V 0 bases, and 14 bases lay outside the gene matches. CDR3 length: 17 amino acids. Germline assignment: CDR1 MGHRA and CDR2 YSYEKL. The CDR3 nucleotides are TGCGCCAGCAGCCAAGATCGTGGGGACAGATATCTTCCTGGCTACACCTTC. It codes for CASSQDRGDRYLPGYTF.

V and J are TRBV2 and TRBJ2-1, with 7 bases fitting TRBD2. Per germline, CDR1 SNHLY and CDR2 FYNNEI. The CDR3 covers 14 residues. Germline trimming cut 8 bases from V and 6 bases from J; bases unmatched to any gene: 10. The DNA of the CDR3 is TGTGCCAGCGATAACAGACTAGCCGTCAATGAGCAGTTCTTC. Translating it yields CASDNRLAVNEQFF. The complete variable domain, with remaining parts taken from reference TRBV2 and TRBJ2-1, reads EPEVTQTPSHQVTQMGQEVILRCVPISNHLYFYWYRQILGQKVEFLVSFYNNEISEKSEIFDDQFSVERPDGSNFTLKIRSTKLEDSAMYFCASDNRLAVNEQFFGPGTRLTVL.

DNA of the CDR3: TGTGCCAGCAGTCCGCGACAGGGGAAGGGTGGGAGTGAAGCTTTCTTT. Translating gives CASSPRQGKGGSEAFF. The V gene is TRBV28, the J gene TRBJ1-1; 8 positions agree with TRBD1. Germline values: CDR1 MDHEN, CDR2 SYDVKM. V shed 5 bases and J 7 bases; nucleotides not matched to a gene: 15. The CDR3 consists of 16 residues.

The chain is built from TRBV19 and TRBJ2-7; 13 bases match TRBD2. V lost 6 bases to trimming and J lost 5 bases; unmatched junction nucleotides: 10. This CDR3 comprises 16 residues. Germline V gene data show CDR1 as LNHDA and CDR2 as SQIVND (reference sequence). CDR3 DNA: TGTGCCAGTAGACCTGAGGGGACTAGCGGGACTCACGAGCAGTACTTC. This gives the protein CASRPEGTSGTHEQYF.